The 24 T cell receptor beta chains given below trace back to one sample, sequenced in a study of glioma-infiltrating T cells after dendritic cell vaccination. Method: immunoSEQ multiplex PCR; TCRdb's copy keeps in-frame clones and lacks some. The table shows fewer than 110,000 clones, with more than 80% occurring only once. The specimen was blood, collected before dendritic cell vaccination. These receptors came from a human donor with glioblastoma.

V and J are TRBV11-2 and TRBJ1-2; D may be TRBD1 (5 bases). Trimming left V 7 bases short and J 8 bases short, with 17 bases between. The CDR3 is made up of 13 amino acids. CDR1 is SGHAT and CDR2 is FQNNGV in the germline V gene. CDR3 region: CASKPIRGGGYTF. The CDR3 DNA is TGTGCCAGCAAACCAATCCGGGGGGGAGGCTACACCTTC.

The genes are TRBV19 and TRBJ2-3; the match to TRBD1 covers 9 bases. Germline-derived CDR1 and CDR2 are LNHDA and SQIVND (reference sequence). The J segment lost 3 bases and the V segment lost 5 bases, leaving 6 bases of the junction unmatched. CDR3 length equals 15 residues. This CDR3 is CASSAGTGYTDTQYF. CDR3 nucleotides: TGTGCCAGTAGTGCCGGGACAGGGTATACAGATACGCAGTATTTT.

This clone has just one count. This chain links TRBV5-6 with TRBJ1-6; no firm D call. Germline CDR1 SGHDT, CDR2 YYEEEE. V gave up 0 bases and J gave up 3 bases, with 13 bases separating them. CDR3 size: 17 residues. CDR3 DNA: TGTGCCAGCAGCTTGGTTGGCGGTTCGGACTATAATTCACCCCTCCACTTT. It codes for CASSLVGGSDYNSPLHF.

The V gene is TRBV11-3, the J gene TRBJ2-7; possible D gene TRBD2, 6 bases. Germline V lookup: CDR1 SGHNT, CDR2 YENEEA. Trimming took off 5 bases at V and 6 bases at J, with 17 bases between the two ends. This CDR3 comprises 14 residues. The CDR3 spells CASSPTDPGGEQYF. The CDR3, as DNA: TGTGCCAGCAGCCCGACAGACCCCGGGGGCGAGCAGTACTTC.

The chain employs TRBV30 and TRBJ1-1; 7 bases agree with TRBD1. This CDR3 is 13 amino acids long. Germline V gene data show CDR1 as GTSNPN and CDR2 as SVGIG (reference sequence). V gave up 7 bases and J gave up 6 bases; unmatched junction bases: 11. This chain's CDR3 is CASDTTGYSEAFF. In DNA, the CDR3 is TGTGCCTCGGACACGACAGGGTACTCTGAAGCTTTCTTT.

V and J are TRBV7-9 and TRBJ2-1; possible D gene TRBD1, 6 bases. Trimming removed 1 base at V and 9 bases at J, with 13 bases between. Germline values: CDR1 SEHNR, CDR2 FQNEAQ (reference sequence). There are 14 residues in the CDR3. CDR3 DNA: TGTGCCAGCAGCTTAGGGAACAGGGACGGTGAGCAGTTCTTC. It codes for CASSLGNRDGEQFF.

The V and J genes are TRBV28 and TRBJ1-4; the match to TRBD1 covers 9 bases. Germline loops: CDR1 MDHEN, CDR2 SYDVKM. The CDR3 length is 15 residues. V shed 1 base and J 6 bases; nucleotides not matched to a gene: 3. For the CDR3, the DNA is TGTGCCAGCAGTTTATCGACAGGGGGGTATGAAAAACTGTTTTTT. Encoded protein: CASSLSTGGYEKLFF.

The V and J genes are TRBV2 and TRBJ2-2, with 8 bases aligning to TRBD2. The V and J ends lost 4 bases and 7 bases, in that order; junction bases with no gene match: 8. The CDR3 runs to 15 residues. CDR1 and CDR2 (germline): SNHLY, FYNNEI. The CDR3 loop reads CASSGIGGAFGELFF. The CDR3, as DNA: TGTGCCAGCAGTGGTATCGGGGGGGCGTTCGGGGAGCTGTTTTTT.

V gene TRBV27 combines with J gene TRBJ1-1; D gene uncertain. Germline CDR1 is MNHEY and CDR2 is SMNVEV (reference sequence). The CDR3 extends over 14 amino acids. Trimming left V 2 bases short and J 7 bases short, with 14 bases between. CDR3 nucleotide sequence: TGTGCCAGCAGTTTACGGAGAACCGTGGGTGAAGCTTTCTTT. It is translated as CASSLRRTVGEAFF.

CDR3 DNA: TGTGCCAGCAGTTTAGAGGTGTGGCACACTGAAGCTTTCTTT. Protein sequence: CASSLEVWHTEAFF. The gene calls are TRBV27 and TRBJ1-1, with D unclear. In germline, CDR1 is MNHEY, CDR2 SMNVEV (reference sequence). This CDR3 has 14 residues. Between the trimmed V and J ends, which lost 2 bases and 3 bases, there was a span of 10 bases.

CDR3 DNA: TGTGCCAGCAGCTTGGTACGGGACAGGGGTCGAGGGAGGACAGATACGCAGTATTTT. Its translation: CASSLVRDRGRGRTDTQYF. This chain uses TRBV5-6 with TRBJ2-3, with TRBD1 matching over 10 bases. This CDR3 has 19 residues. CDR1 is SGHDT and CDR2 is YYEEEE in the germline V gene. V gave up 0 bases and J gave up 3 bases; unmatched junction bases: 13.

Only a few counts were recorded for this clone. The rearrangement links TRBV7-2 to TRBJ2-5, with D possibly being TRBD1 (6 bases). Germline V CDR1 and CDR2: SGHTA, FQGNSA. V was trimmed by 1 base and J by 11 bases, leaving 17 bases between them. This CDR3 region has 14 residues. CDR3 sequence: CASSLDRDTRRQYF. In DNA form, the CDR3 reads TGTGCCAGCAGCTTAGACCGGGACACCCGCCGGCAGTACTTC.

This clone was recorded only once. The junction does not match germline at one end; this may be a read error. The chain couples TRBV6-6 to TRBJ1-1; the D gene is possibly TRBD1 (5 bases). This CDR3 spans 15 amino acids. The V gene's germline CDR1 is MNHNY and CDR2 SVGAGI (reference sequence). The CDR3: CAGSSPGREETEAFF. The CDR3 DNA is TGTGCCGGCAGTTCGCCGGGACGGGAGGAGACTGAAGCTTTCTTT.

The V gene is TRBV4-2, the J gene TRBJ2-2; unclear D gene. Germline loops: CDR1 LGHNA, CDR2 YNFKEQ. CDR3 size: 16 residues. V was cut by 6 bases and J by 1 base, with 15 bases left in between. CDR3 sequence: CASSPLSIGNTGELFF. The CDR3 DNA is TGTGCCAGCAGTCCTCTCTCCATCGGGAACACCGGGGAGCTGTTTTTT.

The chain joins TRBV9 to TRBJ2-3, with 8 bases that match TRBD2. The CDR3 loop spans 17 amino acids. V lost 0 bases to trimming and J lost 6 bases; unmatched junction nucleotides: 12. CDR1 SGDLS and CDR2 YYNGEE come from the germline V gene. The CDR3 DNA reads TGTGCCAGCAGCGTAGGAAGCGGGGGCCTCATCGTGGATACGCAGTATTTT. Protein product: CASSVGSGGLIVDTQYF.

The rearrangement links TRBV29-1 to TRBJ2-1, with 10 bases matching TRBD1. In germline, CDR1 is SQVTM, CDR2 ANQGSEA. This CDR3 is 15 amino acids long. Unmatched junction bases numbered 11, after V lost 7 bases and J lost 5 bases. Here the CDR3 DNA reads TGCAGCGCAAGATCAGGGACAGGGGAGGACAATGAGCAGTTCTTC. This sequence encodes CSARSGTGEDNEQFF.

This clone was counted a few times. This chain links TRBV10-3 with TRBJ1-2; possible D gene TRBD1, 6 bases. This CDR3 has 15 residues. V was pared by 6 bases and J by 6 bases, with 20 bases between. The germline V gene encodes CDR1 ENHRY and CDR2 SYGVKD. The CDR3 DNA sequence: TGTGCCATCAGACCCACACGGGGGGCAATTCATGGCTACACCTTC. This gives the protein CAIRPTRGAIHGYTF.

The chain couples TRBV27 to TRBJ1-2, with TRBD1 matching over 8 bases. CDR3 length: 15 residues. V gave up 6 bases and J gave up 4 bases; unmatched junction bases: 10. Germline V gene sequence: CDR1 MNHEY, CDR2 SMNVEV (reference sequence). For the CDR3, the DNA is TGTGCCAGCAGAATACAGGGGGTAGAAGGCTATGGCTACACCTTC. Its translation: CASRIQGVEGYGYTF.

The genes are TRBV6-1 and TRBJ2-7; perhaps TRBD2 as D (5 bases). The CDR3 has 14 residues. Per the germline V gene, CDR1 is MNHNS and CDR2 is SASEGT. V was cut by 3 bases and J by 4 bases, with 13 bases left in between. This chain's CDR3 is CASSELEEGYEQYF. As DNA, the CDR3 is TGTGCCAGCAGTGAGTTAGAAGAGGGTTACGAGCAGTACTTC.

The genes are TRBV5-1 and TRBJ2-3; 9 nucleotides match TRBD1. Germline V gene lookup returns CDR1 SGHRS and CDR2 YFSETQ. The J segment lost 8 bases and the V segment lost 1 base, leaving 5 bases of the junction unmatched. The CDR3 is 14 residues long. The CDR3 spells CASSLRDRGSTQYF. The DNA for the CDR3 is TGCGCCAGCAGCTTGCGCGACAGGGGGAGTACGCAGTATTTT.

The rearrangement links TRBV11-1 to TRBJ1-1; D not certain. Trimming shortened V by 1 base and J by 1 base, and 10 bases separated the two germline ends. Looked up from germline, CDR1 is SGHAT and CDR2 is FQDESV (reference sequence). There are 15 residues in the CDR3. This chain's CDR3 is CASSLDEATNTEAFF. The CDR3 bases are TGTGCCAGCAGCTTAGACGAGGCGACGAACACTGAAGCTTTCTTT.

The chain combines TRBV6-1 with TRBJ1-2; possibly TRBD1 for D (5 bases). This CDR3 spans 16 amino acids. The V end was cut by 0 bases, the J end by 6 bases, with 17 bases between. The germline gives CDR1 MNHNS, CDR2 SASEGT. This chain's CDR3 is CASSEARSGWNNGYTF. Here the CDR3 DNA reads TGTGCCAGCAGTGAAGCGCGGTCAGGGTGGAATAATGGCTACACCTTC.

The CDR3 loop is CASRTGDRTDTQYF. In nucleotides, the CDR3 is TGTGCCAGCAGGACAGGGGACCGCACAGATACGCAGTATTTT. This rearrangement joins TRBV27 to TRBJ2-3; 8 nucleotides match TRBD1. Germline CDR1 MNHEY, CDR2 SMNVEV (reference sequence). This CDR3 region has 14 residues. Losses at the gene ends were 6 bases for V and 1 base for J; bases not matched to a gene: 3.

The CDR3 loop reads CASSLSPAGANTDTQYF. CDR3 nucleotides: TGTGCCAGCAGCTTATCCCCAGCGGGGGCGAACACAGATACGCAGTATTTT. This chain connects TRBV13 to TRBJ2-3; 8 bases match TRBD2. The CDR3 loop spans 17 amino acids. V lost 2 bases to trimming and J lost 2 bases; unmatched junction nucleotides: 9. CDR1 is PRHDT, CDR2 FYEKMQ, per germline (reference sequence).